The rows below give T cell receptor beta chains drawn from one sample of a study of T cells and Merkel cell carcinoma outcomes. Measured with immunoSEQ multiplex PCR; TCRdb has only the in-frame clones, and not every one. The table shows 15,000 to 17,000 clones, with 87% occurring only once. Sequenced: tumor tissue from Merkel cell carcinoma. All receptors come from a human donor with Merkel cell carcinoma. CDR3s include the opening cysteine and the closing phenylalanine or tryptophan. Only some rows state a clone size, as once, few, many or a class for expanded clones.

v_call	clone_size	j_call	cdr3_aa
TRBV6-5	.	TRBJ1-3	CASSYRDSGNTIYF
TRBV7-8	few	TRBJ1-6	CASSLGQGQDSPLHF
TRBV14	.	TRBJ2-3	CASSLTGTDTQYF
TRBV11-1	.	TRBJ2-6	CASSLESHSSGANVLTF
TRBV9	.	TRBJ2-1	CASSVHVGNNEQFF
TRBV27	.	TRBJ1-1	CASSLNRVTEAFF
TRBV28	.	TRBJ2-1	CASSLGDGTPYNEQFF
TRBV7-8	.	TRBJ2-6	CASSFRVTGANVLTF
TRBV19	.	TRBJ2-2	CASSSGIGTKELFF
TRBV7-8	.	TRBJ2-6	CASSRPDRSSGANVLTF
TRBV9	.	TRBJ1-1	CASSEGAMNTEAFF
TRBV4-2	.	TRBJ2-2	CASSQVTGPSTGELFF
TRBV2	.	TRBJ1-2	CASIGLNYGYTF
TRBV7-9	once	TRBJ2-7	CASSPDRVQYF
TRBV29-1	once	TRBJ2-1	CSVDPDGVEQFF
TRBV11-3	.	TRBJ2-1	CASSLGNEQFF
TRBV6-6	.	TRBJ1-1	CASRKEWGTNTEAFF
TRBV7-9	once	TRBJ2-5	CANSSELRGIPETQYF
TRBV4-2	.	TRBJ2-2	CASSLQVSAGELFF
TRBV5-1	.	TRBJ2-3	CASSARASTDTQYF
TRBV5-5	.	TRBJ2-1	CASSPGRANEQFF
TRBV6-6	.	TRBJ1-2	CASSQDGDYGYTF
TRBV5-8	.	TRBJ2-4	CASSLGLAGPKNIQYF
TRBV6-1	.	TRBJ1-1	CASSRIKNTEAFF
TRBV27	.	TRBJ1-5	CASSFMGQSNQPQHF
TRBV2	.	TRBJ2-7	CASSNPGTSADEQYF
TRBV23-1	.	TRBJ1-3	CASSLPGTRASGNTIYF
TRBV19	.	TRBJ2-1	CASSAPLAEQFF